This T cell receptor beta chain was sequenced for a study of T cells in Graves' hyperthyroidism and ophthalmopathy. Fresh 10 ml peripheral blood yielded PBMCs. Whole-study results and caveats: A model built on 13 V-J features separated ophthalmopathy from stable hyperthyroidism. Clonotypes that were expanded in thyroid above 0.001 mostly appeared in blood too.

Only a few counts were recorded for this clonotype. Its antigen remains unknown. RNA transcripts were the template for amplifying TCR beta CDR3 regions. With the HTBI primer set, the TCR CDR3 went through a first round of RT-PCR. TCRdb independently ran MiXCR on the multiplex PCR reads; one entry per CDR3 protein. This sample yields around 420,000 distinct CDR3 sequences, of which more than 15% are seen a single time; around 7% belongs to the top ten. The CDR3 consists of 15 residues. Trimming shortened V by 3 bases and J by 3 bases, and 16 bases separated the two germline ends. Germline V lookup: CDR1 SGHDT, CDR2 YYEEEE.

The sequenced sample consisted of blood. The receptor was isolated from a woman younger than 30 with Graves' hyperthyroidism. This chain uses TRBV5-6 with TRBJ2-7, with a tentative D call TRBD2 (6 bases). CDR3 DNA: TGTGCCAGCAGCTGGGGACCCCGGCGGGGCTACGAGCAGTACTTC. Protein: CASSWGPRRGYEQYF.